This T cell receptor beta chain was obtained from a study of shared clonotypes between healthy human individuals. Note on this clone: Antigen: not known.

Study findings and constraints: Represented diversity, genetic and exposure-history alike, was limited by few donors. Specimens sampled were limited to blood, with tissue repertoires likely differing. Rarefaction exposed incomplete sorted-subset sequencing despite large depth.

V trimming: 7 bases; J trimming: 5 bases; junction bases outside the gene matches: 7. This CDR3 has 13 residues. Germline assignment: CDR1 SGHRS and CDR2 YFSETQ. Every subset's genomic DNA went evenly onto several immunoSEQ plates. Sequencing used immunoSEQ multiplex PCR; TCRdb keeps in-frame clones, though not all of them. The sample includes approximately 2.4 million clones, approximately 94% of them seen just once. Sequencing input: naive CD4+ T cells sorted from blood. Subset described: CD45RA+ positively selected. The chain couples TRBV5-1 to TRBJ2-7; 9 bases match TRBD1. The source of this sequence is a man aged 18 to 29 in good health. The CDR3 region is CASSRQGENEQYF. The CDR3 DNA sequence: TGCGCCAGCTCGAGACAGGGGGAAAACGAGCAGTACTTC.